In its sample, the clone carrying this T cell receptor beta chain was seen many times. Antigen specificity is unknown. The germline V gene encodes CDR1 SQVTM and CDR2 ANQGSEA. Trimming cost V 5 bases and J 11 bases, with 12 bases left between them. The length of the CDR3 is 10 residues. This entry is derived from a study of response to subunit inactivated influenza vaccine. Points from the study as a whole: Authors suggested each seasonal flu vaccination may recruit only limited numbers of new T cells.

From the RT-PCR reads, TCRdb called clonotypes with MiXCR, one entry per CDR3 protein. Seen here are about 530,000 distinct CDR3 sequences, roughly 13% observed once, and the top ten hold about an eighth. Sequencing was performed on PBMCs from blood, taken roughly 46 days after vaccination. The V and J genes are TRBV29-1 and TRBJ1-1, with unresolved D. The source of this sequence is a man aged 50 or older who received an inactivated influenza vaccine. CDR3 region: CSVRRGRAFF. In DNA, the CDR3 is TGCAGCGTTCGGCGGGGTCGCGCTTTCTTT.